A selection of T cell receptor beta chains follows, all from one sample in a study of CD8 T cells in Susac syndrome. MiXCR, run by TCRdb on the immunoSEQ multiplex PCR reads, gives a single entry per CDR3 protein. There are around 280,000 distinct CDR3 sequences in the sample; 70% to 90% occur only once, and around 0.11% lies in the top ten. The source material was CD8+ T cells from PBMCs. All receptors derive from a human donor with multiple sclerosis. Each CDR3 is given without its conserved first and last residue.

j_call v_call cdr3_aa
TRBJ2-6 TRBV6-5 ASSYSPGQGTGGANVLT
TRBJ2-7 TRBV20-1 SARVSGSESPAYEQY
TRBJ1-5 TRBV9 ASSPHQGEGQPQH
TRBJ2-7 TRBV19 ASSIRPDYPNEQY
TRBJ2-1 TRBV5-6 ASSPSPQGEQF
TRBJ2-2 TRBV28 ASSLNEWAGIDTGELF
TRBJ2-7 TRBV5-6 ASSLGPPGREGYEQY
TRBJ1-2 TRBV9 ASSGSQPSYGYT
TRBJ2-1 TRBV30 AWNLAGGPSEQF
TRBJ2-1 TRBV19 ASRITGRFYNEQF
TRBJ2-1 TRBV14 ASSPAGQGYEQF
TRBJ2-3 TRBV7-2 ASSQARSTDTQY
TRBJ2-7 TRBV6-1 ASSEGTGYYEQY
TRBJ2-1 TRBV29-1 SGGRVGHEQF
TRBJ2-6 TRBV27 ASSFGQGLSGANVLT
TRBJ1-1 TRBV9 ASSVVSQGIMNTEAF
TRBJ2-5 TRBV28 ASSPQGLQETQY
TRBJ2-2 TRBV28 ASSGEGAWTGELF
TRBJ2-1 TRBV6-5 ASRTSGRAYNEQF
TRBJ2-7 TRBV9 ASSAGNYEQY
TRBJ2-7 TRBV29-1 SCVLAEKTYEQY
TRBJ2-4 TRBV28 ASSLNNIQY
TRBJ2-3 TRBV2 ASRASTDTQY
TRBJ2-1 TRBV9 ASSVNRGRNEQF
TRBJ2-1 TRBV24-1 ATSAPGRDEQF
TRBJ2-7 TRBV2 ASRAGVYEQY
TRBJ2-3 TRBV6-5 ASSYSRLAGGPETDTQY
TRBJ1-2 TRBV3-1 ASSQTFNIQGFGYT
TRBJ2-1 TRBV14 ASSPTSSGSIYNEQF
TRBJ2-5 TRBV28 ASSSYFDSERGKGETQY
TRBJ2-7 TRBV27 ATRGAASGYYEQY
TRBJ2-7 TRBV6-5 ASSPLAEDYEQY
TRBJ1-5 TRBV5-6 ASSLAGSNQPQH
TRBJ2-1 TRBV5-8 ASSLGLAGERVYNEQF
TRBJ1-2 TRBV7-9 ASSSEVAYGYT
TRBJ2-1 TRBV9 ASAGGGTRDNEQF
TRBJ2-1 TRBV5-5 ASSFTGSYNEQF
TRBJ1-2 TRBV30 AWVGTGLIKGYGYT
TRBJ1-5 TRBV3-1 ASSQGTGKANQPQH
TRBJ2-1 TRBV23-1 ASLSAGVKHNEQF
TRBJ2-5 TRBV9 ASSERSGSQQETQY
TRBJ1-1 TRBV27 ASSLSLGTDTEAF
TRBJ2-7 TRBV29-1 SVDGGRLYEQY
TRBJ2-7 TRBV11-1 ASSLRSSGTQEQY
TRBJ1-3 TRBV6-1 ASRPGTGLSGNTIY
TRBJ2-6 TRBV9 ASSGLRGPGANVLT